The source of this T cell receptor (beta chain) is a study of T cells in Graves' hyperthyroidism and ophthalmopathy. RNA transcripts yielded amplified TCR beta CDR3 regions. The HTBI primer set was used in a first-round RT-PCR of the TCR CDR3. TCRdb re-called the multiplex PCR reads with MiXCR, one entry per CDR3 protein. The sample holds approximately 690,000 distinct CDR3 sequences, 14% seen once. The CDR3 is made up of 15 amino acids. The V gene's germline CDR1 is SGHTA and CDR2 FQGNSA. Trimming pared 4 bases from V and 4 bases from J, leaving 14 bases between. In the ophthalmopathy cohort, Clinical Activity Score was at least 3, NOSPECS grade at least 4, and duration under 3 months. PBMCs were sourced from approximately 9 ml fresh peripheral blood.

This TCR was sampled from a woman between 45 and 60 years old with Graves' ophthalmopathy. The sample was blood. The chain carries TRBV7-2 and TRBJ2-1; D gene unclear. The CDR3 DNA sequence: TGTGCCAGCAGCTCACGGGCGACGGAATACAATGAGCAGTTCTTC. Translating gives CASSSRATEYNEQFF.